These T cell receptor beta chains were read from a single sample in a study of identical twins. TCRdb reanalysed the 5' RACE reads using MiXCR and keeps one entry per CDR3 protein. The sample yields around 470,000 distinct CDR3 sequences, approximately 15% seen once. Another study also made use of these data, one on yellow fever vaccine responses in identical twins.

The sample consisted of CD4+ T cells sorted from blood. Receptors were obtained from a woman aged 18 to 35 in good health. The CDR3 runs from the conserved cysteine through the conserved F or W. The D gene is left open where the match is weak. Size tells how often a clone was seen (once, few, many) or the class of an expanded clone, and some rows leave it out.

cdr3_aa cdr3_nt j_call d_call clone_size v_call
CASLFRQGAPAGSYNEQFF TGTGCCAGCCTCTTCCGGCAGGGGGCGCCCGCGGGCTCCTACAATGAGCAGTTCTTC TRBJ2-1 TRBD1 NA TRBV6-1
CSAYDGNQPQHF TGCAGTGCTTATGACGGAAATCAGCCCCAGCATTTT TRBJ1-5 NA NA TRBV20-1
CSSRAPQRYEQYF TGCAGTTCCCGGGCCCCCCAACGGTACGAGCAGTACTTC TRBJ2-7 NA few TRBV20-1
CASSYSRTNTDTQYF TGTGCCAGCAGTTACTCCCGGACTAACACAGATACGCAGTATTTT TRBJ2-3 NA few TRBV6-5
CASSLAGTSGGNEQFF TGTGCCAGCAGCTTAGCAGGGACTAGCGGGGGAAATGAGCAGTTCTTC TRBJ2-1 TRBD2 NA TRBV7-2
CASRDPVFYEQYF TGTGCCAGCCGGGACCCTGTTTTCTACGAGCAGTACTTC TRBJ2-7 NA NA TRBV6-6
CSAAFGGGARKTQYF TGCAGTGCTGCTTTCGGCGGGGGGGCCCGAAAGACCCAGTACTTC TRBJ2-5 TRBD2 NA TRBV20-1
CASKAGAAYEQYF TGTGCCAGCAAGGCAGGGGCTGCCTACGAGCAGTACTTC TRBJ2-7 NA NA TRBV2
CAGKLVAHNEQFF TGTGCCGGAAAACTGGTCGCACACAATGAGCAGTTCTTC TRBJ2-1 NA few TRBV25-1
CATSKTRIGTGAASSYEQYF TGTGCCACCAGCAAGACCCGGATCGGGACAGGAGCCGCGAGCTCCTACGAGCAGTACTTC TRBJ2-7 TRBD1 NA TRBV15
CASSYTRIWTSGYQETQYF TGTGCCAGCAGTTACACGCGCATTTGGACTAGCGGGTACCAAGAGACCCAGTACTTC TRBJ2-5 TRBD2 NA TRBV6-2/TRBV6-3
CSFFSGRGCNEQFF TGCAGCTTCTTCAGCGGGAGGGGTTGCAATGAGCAGTTCTTC TRBJ2-1 TRBD2 NA TRBV29-1
CASSLGQGYFYEQYF TGCGCCAGCAGCTTGGGACAGGGGTACTTCTACGAGCAGTACTTC TRBJ2-7 TRBD1 NA TRBV5-1
CPLEGEINYGYTF TGCCCGTTGGAGGGGGAGATTAACTATGGCTACACCTTC TRBJ1-2 NA NA TRBV20-1
CASSASLNTEAFF TGTGCCAGCAGTGCTAGTTTGAACACTGAAGCTTTCTTT TRBJ1-1 NA NA TRBV2
CSARNLQGKNIQYF TGCAGTGCCCGAAACCTCCAGGGGAAAAACATTCAGTACTTC TRBJ2-4 NA NA TRBV20-1
CASSQDRSRNSPLHF TGCGCCAGCAGCCAAGATAGGTCCAGAAATTCACCCCTCCACTTT TRBJ1-6 NA few TRBV4-3
CSARGGSMNTEAFF TGCAGTGCTCGAGGTGGCAGCATGAACACTGAAGCTTTCTTT TRBJ1-1 NA many TRBV20-1
CATSDTHRTPVAFF TGTGCCACCAGTGACACACACAGGACACCGGTCGCGTTCTTC TRBJ2-1 NA NA TRBV24-1
CASSLEGGRQGIYEQYF TGTGCCAGCAGCTTAGAGGGTGGGCGCCAGGGGATCTACGAGCAGTACTTC TRBJ2-7 NA NA TRBV7-9
CASSLVGGNYGYTF TGTGCCAGCAGTTTAGTTGGGGGTAACTATGGCTACACCTTC TRBJ1-2 NA few TRBV12-3/TRBV12-4
CASSQDWALGNQPQHF TGCGCCAGCAGCCAAGATTGGGCGCTAGGCAATCAGCCCCAGCATTTT TRBJ1-5 NA few TRBV4-3
CASSRLPTYYEQYF TGTGCCAGCAGTCGACTGCCGACTTACTACGAGCAGTACTTC TRBJ2-7 NA NA TRBV6-1
CASIDRGIAEAFF TGTGCCAGCATTGACAGGGGGATTGCTGAAGCTTTCTTT TRBJ1-1 TRBD1 few TRBV6-2/TRBV6-3
CSARDNLKGSLNEQFF TGCAGTGCTAGAGATAACCTAAAGGGTTCACTCAATGAGCAGTTCTTC TRBJ2-1 NA many TRBV20-1
CASSPPSRVNGELFF TGTGCCAGCAGTCCCCCCTCCAGGGTGAACGGGGAGCTGTTTTTT TRBJ2-2 NA NA TRBV28
CASSSSPETGELFF TGCGCCAGCAGCTCCTCCCCGGAGACCGGGGAGCTGTTTTTT TRBJ2-2 NA few TRBV5-1
CASSYLGLVGGYTF TGTGCCAGCAGTTACCTAGGGCTGGTTGGGGGCTACACCTTC TRBJ1-2 NA few TRBV6-5